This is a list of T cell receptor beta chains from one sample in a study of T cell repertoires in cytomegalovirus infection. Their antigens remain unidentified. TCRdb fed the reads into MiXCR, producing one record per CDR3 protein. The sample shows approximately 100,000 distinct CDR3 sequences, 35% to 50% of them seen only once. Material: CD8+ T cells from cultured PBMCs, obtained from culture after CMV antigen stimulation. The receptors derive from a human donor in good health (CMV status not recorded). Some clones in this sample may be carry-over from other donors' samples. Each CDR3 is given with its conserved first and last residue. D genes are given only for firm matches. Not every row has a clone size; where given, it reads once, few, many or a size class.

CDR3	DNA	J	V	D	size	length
CASSLGQEVYGYTF	TGTGCCAGCAGTCTAGGGCAGGAGGTCTATGGCTACACCTTC	TRBJ1-2	TRBV5-4	NA	many	14
CASTRQVRGNQPQHF	TGTGCCAGTACGAGACAGGTGCGGGGCAATCAGCCCCAGCATTTT	TRBJ1-5	TRBV19	NA	NA	15
CASSLFVAPNQPQHF	TGTGCCAGCAGTTTATTCGTGGCACCTAATCAGCCCCAGCATTTT	TRBJ1-5	TRBV27	NA	many	15
CASSASMPGRDTDTQYF	TGTGCCAGCAGCGCAAGTATGCCGGGACGGGACACAGATACGCAGTATTTT	TRBJ2-3	TRBV7-2	NA	NA	17
CASSFVSTDTQYF	TGTGCCAGCAGTTTTGTTAGCACAGATACGCAGTATTTT	TRBJ2-3	TRBV12-3/TRBV12-4	NA	many	13
CASSLWTSGGPQETQYF	TGTGCCAGCAGCCTATGGACTAGCGGGGGGCCTCAAGAGACCCAGTACTTC	TRBJ2-5	TRBV5-8	TRBD2	many	17
CASSVGSGGYDEQFF	TGTGCCAGCAGCGTAGGGTCGGGGGGGTACGATGAGCAGTTCTTC	TRBJ2-1	TRBV9	TRBD2	NA	15
CASSLTREQADTQYF	TGTGCCAGCAGCTTAACCAGGGAGCAGGCAGATACGCAGTATTTT	TRBJ2-3	TRBV7-3	NA	few	15
CARRAHNEQFF	TGTGCTCGAAGGGCTCACAATGAGCAGTTCTTC	TRBJ2-1	TRBV6-2/TRBV6-3	NA	once	11
CASSLVESSYEQYF	TGTGCCAGCAGCTTAGTTGAGAGCTCCTACGAGCAGTACTTC	TRBJ2-7	TRBV7-6	NA	NA	14
CASSSSSGTGANYGYTF	TGTGCCAGCAGCTCCTCTTCCGGGACAGGGGCAAACTATGGCTACACCTTC	TRBJ1-2	TRBV7-6	TRBD1	NA	17
CASGGNEQFF	TGTGCCAGCGGGGGGAATGAGCAGTTCTTC	TRBJ2-1	TRBV7-9	NA	NA	10
CAISEGPHGSNYGYTF	TGTGCCATCAGTGAGGGGCCACACGGGTCCAACTATGGCTACACCTTC	TRBJ1-2	TRBV10-3	NA	NA	16
CASSPVQGGAVDTQYF	TGTGCCAGCAGCCCCGTTCAGGGGGGGGCGGTAGATACGCAGTATTTT	TRBJ2-3	TRBV7-3	NA	many	16
CASRRSGPWDTEAFF	TGTGCCAGCAGGCGATCGGGACCCTGGGACACTGAAGCTTTCTTT	TRBJ1-1	TRBV7-6	NA	few	15
CASSYSPGPGELFF	TGTGCCAGCAGCTATTCTCCGGGTCCCGGGGAGCTGTTTTTT	TRBJ2-2	TRBV11-2	NA	NA	14
CASSWAPGDRVSDSPLHF	TGTGCCAGCAGTTGGGCGCCAGGGGACAGGGTCTCTGATTCACCCCTCCACTTT	TRBJ1-6	TRBV12-3/TRBV12-4	TRBD1	NA	18
CASHSGANVLTF	TGTGCCAGTCATTCTGGGGCCAACGTCCTGACTTTC	TRBJ2-6	TRBV19	NA	NA	12
CASSPKNSGNTIYF	TGTGCCAGTAGCCCAAAGAACTCTGGAAACACCATATATTTT	TRBJ1-3	TRBV19	NA	few	14
CAGSEATDTQYF	TGTGCCGGCAGTGAAGCGACAGATACGCAGTATTTT	TRBJ2-3	TRBV6-1	NA	NA	12
CASTFSGGPYNEQFF	TGTGCCAGCACCTTTAGCGGGGGCCCCTACAATGAGCAGTTCTTC	TRBJ2-1	TRBV28	TRBD2	NA	15
CASSLSDYTEAFF	TGTGCCAGCAGCCTCAGTGATTACACTGAAGCTTTCTTT	TRBJ1-1	TRBV7-2	NA	NA	13
CASSSGGNYGYTF	TGTGCCAGCAGCTCAGGGGGGAACTATGGCTACACCTTC	TRBJ1-2	TRBV27	TRBD1	NA	13
CSARDYTGLLYGYTF	TGCAGTGCTAGAGATTATACAGGACTCCTCTATGGCTACACCTTC	TRBJ1-2	TRBV20-1	NA	NA	15
CASSYGGSYEQYF	TGTGCCAGCAGTTACGGGGGCTCCTACGAGCAGTACTTC	TRBJ2-7	TRBV6-2/TRBV6-3	NA	NA	13
CASSNGDRSYGFTF	TGTGCCAGCAGTAACGGGGACAGATCCTATGGCTTCACCTTC	TRBJ1-2	TRBV27	TRBD1	NA	14
CASSLDSLSNTEAFF	TGTGCCAGCAGCTTAGATTCGCTGTCCAACACTGAAGCTTTCTTT	TRBJ1-1	TRBV7-2	NA	many	15
CASSQVYGRGRGEAFF	TGCGCCAGCAGCCAAGTATATGGCAGGGGGCGAGGTGAAGCTTTCTTT	TRBJ1-1	TRBV4-1	TRBD1	few	16
CSVEPEGAGVNTEAFF	TGCAGCGTTGAACCGGAGGGGGCAGGCGTGAACACTGAAGCTTTCTTT	TRBJ1-1	TRBV29-1	TRBD1	NA	16
CASSSGLEYNEQFF	TGTGCCAGCAGCTCGGGACTAGAATACAATGAGCAGTTCTTC	TRBJ2-1	TRBV7-9	TRBD2	NA	14
CASSLTGAPNEKLFF	TGTGCCAGTAGTTTGACTGGCGCCCCTAATGAAAAACTGTTTTTT	TRBJ1-4	TRBV19	NA	few	15
CASSSQGGYNYGYTF	TGTGCCAGCAGCTCCCAGGGCGGGTATAACTATGGCTACACCTTC	TRBJ1-2	TRBV7-9	NA	NA	15
CATLSGTLYGYTF	TGTGCCACACTTTCAGGGACGCTCTATGGCTACACCTTC	TRBJ1-2	TRBV19	NA	NA	13
CASSLVLRHEQFF	TGTGCCAGCAGCTTAGTCCTGCGGCATGAGCAGTTCTTC	TRBJ2-1	TRBV7-9	NA	NA	13
CASSLWGGGDRPEGGYTF	TGTGCCAGCAGTTTATGGGGGGGGGGCGACAGGCCCGAAGGAGGCTACACCTTC	TRBJ1-2	TRBV28	NA	many	18
CASMAGTTGELFF	TGTGCCAGCATGGCCGGGACTACCGGGGAGCTGTTTTTT	TRBJ2-2	TRBV27	NA	NA	13
CASRPRANEKLFF	TGTGCCAGCAGGCCCCGGGCTAATGAAAAACTGTTTTTT	TRBJ1-4	TRBV2	NA	NA	13
CASSVWGVPVHEQYF	TGTGCCAGCAGCGTGTGGGGCGTACCGGTCCACGAGCAGTACTTC	TRBJ2-7	TRBV7-9	NA	NA	15
CASSSGLPGYGYTF	TGTGCCAGCAGTTCTGGACTGCCTGGCTATGGCTACACCTTC	TRBJ1-2	TRBV12-3/TRBV12-4	NA	few	14
CAGSSPGLAASYEQYF	TGTGCGGGCAGCTCCCCGGGACTAGCGGCCTCCTACGAGCAGTACTTC	TRBJ2-7	TRBV6-2/TRBV6-3	TRBD2	NA	16
CASSFGLAGETQYF	TGTGCCAGCAGCTTCGGACTAGCGGGGGAGACCCAGTACTTC	TRBJ2-5	TRBV11-1	TRBD2	few	14
CATQRGNYNEQFF	TGTGCCACCCAGCGCGGCAACTACAATGAGCAGTTCTTC	TRBJ2-1	TRBV15	NA	NA	13
CASIRRGPSNYGYTF	TGTGCCAGCATCCGAAGGGGACCATCAAACTATGGCTACACCTTC	TRBJ1-2	TRBV6-4	NA	NA	15
CASSLVPGMSSYNEQFF	TGTGCCAGCAGCTTAGTACCAGGCATGAGCTCCTACAATGAGCAGTTCTTC	TRBJ2-1	TRBV7-2	NA	medium-sized	17
CASSTDRDRNSYEQYF	TGTGCCAGCAGTACGGACCGGGACAGGAACTCCTACGAGCAGTACTTC	TRBJ2-7	TRBV27	TRBD1	NA	16
CASSRGGNEAFF	TGTGCCAGCAGCCGAGGGGGTAATGAAGCTTTCTTT	TRBJ1-1	TRBV4-2	NA	NA	12